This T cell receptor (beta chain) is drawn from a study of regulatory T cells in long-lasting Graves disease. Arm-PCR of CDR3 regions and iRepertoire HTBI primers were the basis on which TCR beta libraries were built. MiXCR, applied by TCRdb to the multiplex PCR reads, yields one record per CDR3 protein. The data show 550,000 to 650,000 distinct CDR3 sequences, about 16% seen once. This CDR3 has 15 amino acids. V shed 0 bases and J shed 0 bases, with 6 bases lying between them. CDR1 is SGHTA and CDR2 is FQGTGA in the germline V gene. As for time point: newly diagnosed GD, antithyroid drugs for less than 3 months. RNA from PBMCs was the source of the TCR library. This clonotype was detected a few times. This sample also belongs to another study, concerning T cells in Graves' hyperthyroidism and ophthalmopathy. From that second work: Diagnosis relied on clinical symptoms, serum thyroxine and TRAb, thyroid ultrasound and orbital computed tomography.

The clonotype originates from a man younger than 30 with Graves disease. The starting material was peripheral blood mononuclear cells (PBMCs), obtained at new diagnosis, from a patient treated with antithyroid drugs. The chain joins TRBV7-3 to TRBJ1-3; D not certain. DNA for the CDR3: TGTGCCAGCAGCTTAACAGGAGACTCTGGAAACACCATATATTTT. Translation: CASSLTGDSGNTIYF.